This T cell receptor beta chain was observed in a study of T cell responses to AZD1222 COVID-19 vaccine. Germline V gives CDR1 LNHDA, CDR2 SQIVND (reference sequence). The CDR3 contains 15 residues. V was trimmed by 5 bases and J by 6 bases, leaving 17 bases between them. Measured with immunoSEQ multiplex PCR; TCRdb has only the in-frame clones, and not every one. The top ten hold 15% of the sample, which has about 120,000 clones, about 90% seen once. This sequence was found in an adult who received the AZD1222 COVID-19 vaccine. J is TRBJ1-5 and V is TRBV19, with D unresolved. The source material was peripheral blood, sampled 28 days after the second AZD1222 dose. CDR3 in DNA: TGTGCCAGTAGTGTATCATGGACGGCGGGTCAGCCCCAGCATTTT. Translated, it gives CASSVSWTAGQPQHF. The complete variable domain, with remaining parts taken from reference TRBV19 and TRBJ1-5, reads DGGITQSPKYLFRKEGQNVTLSCEQNLNHDAMYWYRQDPGQGLRLIYYSQIVNDFQKGDIAEGYSVSREKKESFPLTVTSAQKNPTAFYLCASSVSWTAGQPQHFGDGTRLSIL.